This T cell receptor (beta chain) was documented in a study of T cells in Graves' hyperthyroidism and ophthalmopathy. The table lists this clonotype with many counts. Researchers amplified the TCR beta CDR3 regions from RNA transcripts. Carried out on the TCR CDR3, a first-round RT-PCR used the HTBI primer set. TCRdb reprocessed the multiplex PCR reads via MiXCR and lists one record per CDR3 protein. In the table there are around 500,000 distinct CDR3 sequences, around 13% of which are singletons. The CDR3 loop spans 12 amino acids. Trimming pared 5 bases from V and 11 bases from J, leaving 15 bases between. CDR1 and CDR2 from the germline V gene are LGHDT and YNNKEL (reference sequence).

The sequence was collected from a woman between 40 and 55 years old with Graves' hyperthyroidism. The chain uses TRBV3-1 and TRBJ1-1; D may be TRBD1 (5 bases). The specimen was blood. The CDR3 region has the DNA TGTGCCAGCAGCGAGGGGAGGGTAGGCGCTTTCTTT. Translated, it gives CASSEGRVGAFF.